This T cell receptor beta chain derives from a study of cytomegalovirus exposure and HLA in healthy donors. Of note for this clone: Its antigen is undetermined.

The PCR had 60 Vbeta and 13 Jbeta primers. Produced via immunoSEQ multiplex PCR; TCRdb's table is partial and in-frame only. The sample lists about 150,000 clones, around 76% seen once, with less than 2% in the top ten. The CDR3 runs 16 residues. Germline V gene lookup returns CDR1 MNHNS and CDR2 SASEGT. V trimming: 0 bases; J trimming: 8 bases; junction bases outside the gene matches: 10. General observations from the study: Some V segments (TRBV6-2 and TRBV6-3 among them) were excluded as indistinguishable.

Sequenced input: PBMCs. The chain recombines TRBV6-1 with TRBJ2-1; 7 nucleotides agree with TRBD2. This TCR was recovered from a man aged 40-49 years in good health and CMV-seronegative. The chain's CDR3 is CASSEAPLLARDEQFF. The CDR3 DNA reads as TGTGCCAGCAGTGAAGCCCCCTTACTAGCGAGGGATGAGCAGTTCTTC.